Below are 15 T cell receptor beta chains sequenced from a single sample in a study of blood T cell repertoires in COVID-19. Some clones are missing from TCRdb's copy, which holds only in-frame ones; the method was immunoSEQ multiplex PCR. This sample has about 120,000 clones, with approximately 82% found just once. The material sequenced was peripheral blood. The receptors here all came from a man between 65 and 80 years old with active or convalescent COVID-19.

The chain uses TRBV18 and TRBJ2-7; 11 bases align to TRBD1. The CDR3 contains 14 residues. After removal of 4 bases from V and 3 bases from J, the junction contained 2 bases not matched to a gene. CDR1 and CDR2 (germline): KGHSH, LQKENI. This chain's CDR3 is CASSQGQGDYEQYF. The CDR3 coding sequence is TGTGCCAGCTCACAGGGACAGGGGGACTACGAGCAGTACTTC.

The chain is built from TRBV6-5 and TRBJ1-2; D is possibly TRBD1 (6 bases). CDR1 and CDR2 from the germline V gene are MNHEY and SVGAGI. The CDR3 extends over 13 amino acids. V lost 7 bases to trimming and J lost 4 bases, with 13 bases between them. As DNA, the CDR3 is TGTGCCAGCAAAGTACAGGGCCCCTATGGCTACACCTTC. Encoded protein: CASKVQGPYGYTF.

V and J are TRBV7-2 and TRBJ2-7, with 7 bases matching TRBD2. CDR3 size: 13 residues. Trimming cost V 5 bases and J 3 bases; bases outside gene matches: 4. Germline V CDR1 and CDR2: SGHTA, FQGNSA. The CDR3 sequence: CASSPSGLYEQYF. For the CDR3, the DNA is TGTGCCAGCAGCCCTAGCGGACTCTACGAGCAGTACTTC.

V usage is TRBV28 and J usage is TRBJ2-7, with 12 bases aligning to TRBD2. V lost 2 bases and J lost 6; bases outside the gene matches: 20. In germline, CDR1 is MDHEN, CDR2 SYDVKM. The length of the CDR3 is 20 residues. The CDR3 here is CASSLPFTSSGRAFDSEQYF. Written as DNA, the CDR3 is TGTGCCAGCAGTTTACCCTTTACTTCTAGCGGGAGGGCCTTTGACAGCGAGCAGTACTTC. Full variable domain (missing parts from reference TRBV28 and TRBJ2-7): DVKVTQSSRYLVKRTGEKVFLECVQDMDHENMFWYRQDPGLGLRLIYFSYDVKMKEKGDIPEGYSVSREKKERFSLILESASTNQTSMYLCASSLPFTSSGRAFDSEQYFGPGTRLTVT.

The chain's CDR3 is CASSLRGSAFF. CDR3 nucleotides: TGTGCCAGCAGCTTAAGGGGGTCGGCTTTCTTT. This rearrangement joins TRBV11-3 to TRBJ1-1; D might be TRBD1 (6 bases). Trimming left V 2 bases short and J 11 bases short, with 9 bases between. CDR3 size: 11 residues. Germline CDR1 SGHNT, CDR2 YENEEA.

In this sample, this clone turned up a few times. The chain couples TRBV7-2 to TRBJ1-1; D remains ambiguous. In germline, CDR1 is SGHTA, CDR2 FQGNSA. V was pared by 3 bases and J by 2 bases, with 7 bases between. The CDR3 runs to 13 residues. This CDR3 is CASSFYPNTEAFF. The CDR3, as DNA: TGTGCCAGCAGCTTTTATCCCAACACTGAAGCTTTCTTT.

The CDR3 DNA sequence: TGCGCCAGCAGCTTACTCGGACTAGCCCTCGGACCTAACAATGAGCAGTTCTTC. Its protein product is CASSLLGLALGPNNEQFF. The chain combines TRBV5-1 with TRBJ2-1; 8 bases align to TRBD2. The CDR3 consists of 18 residues. The germline CDR1 and CDR2 sequences are SGHRS and YFSETQ. With 2 bases clipped from V and 5 bases from J, the junction kept 15 bases outside the gene matches.

V and J are TRBV27 and TRBJ1-2; TRBD1 aligns across 11 bases. Per the germline V gene, CDR1 is MNHEY and CDR2 is SMNVEV (reference sequence). CDR3 length: 16 residues. V shed 6 bases, J shed 6 bases, and the junction held 12 bases outside the gene matches. Here the CDR3 reads CASRRTGQGGFNGYTF. Written as DNA, the CDR3 is TGTGCCAGCAGGCGGACGGGACAGGGGGGATTCAATGGCTACACCTTC.

The gene calls are TRBV6-2 or TRBV6-3 and TRBJ2-5, with TRBD1 identical over 11 bases. Germline CDR1 reads MNHEY; CDR2 reads SVGEGT. The J segment lost 4 bases and the V segment lost 5 bases, leaving 6 bases of the junction unmatched. The CDR3 loop spans 15 amino acids. The DNA for the CDR3 is TGTGCCAGCAGTCCAACAGGGACAGGGGGAGAGACCCAGTACTTC. Translating it yields CASSPTGTGGETQYF.

The chain joins TRBV5-1 to TRBJ1-1; D possibly corresponds to TRBD1 (5 bases). This CDR3 contains 15 residues. CDR1 is SGHRS and CDR2 is YFSETQ in the germline V gene. Trimming stripped 0 bases from V and 2 bases from J, with 11 bases between. CDR3 loop: CASSLGQPGNTEAFF. In DNA form, the CDR3 reads TGCGCCAGCAGCTTGGGACAGCCAGGCAACACTGAAGCTTTCTTT.

The chain has TRBV7-9 and TRBJ1-1; D gene unclear. The CDR3 spans 16 residues. Germline values: CDR1 SEHNR, CDR2 FQNEAQ (reference sequence). Trimming stripped 1 base from V and 0 bases from J, with 12 bases between. This CDR3 reads CASSLGRGLMNTEAFF. CDR3 coding DNA: TGTGCCAGCAGCTTAGGCAGAGGATTGATGAACACTGAAGCTTTCTTT.

There are a few counts of this clone. This chain uses TRBV5-1 with TRBJ1-5; tentative D call: TRBD1 (6 bases). The CDR3 runs to 15 residues. V was trimmed by 0 bases and J by 2 bases, leaving 9 bases between them. CDR1 is SGHRS, CDR2 YFSETQ, per germline. CDR3 protein: CASSLAGDRNQPQHF. CDR3 in DNA: TGCGCCAGCAGCTTGGCAGGGGATCGCAATCAGCCCCAGCATTTT.

The genes are TRBV27 and TRBJ1-1, with a tentative D call TRBD1 (6 bases). Germline CDR1 MNHEY, CDR2 SMNVEV (reference sequence). Trimming cost V 6 bases and J 0 bases, with 11 bases left between them. This CDR3 has 14 amino acids. CDR3 in amino acids: CASRSDSLNTEAFF. For the CDR3, the DNA is TGTGCCAGCAGATCGGACAGTCTGAACACTGAAGCTTTCTTT.

For the CDR3, the DNA is TGTGCCAGCACCCCGTCTTCAGGGGGCGGCAATCAGCCCCAGCATTTT. Its protein is CASTPSSGGGNQPQHF. This chain connects TRBV28 to TRBJ1-5; 8 bases match TRBD1. The CDR3 length is 16 residues. Unmatched junction bases numbered 10, after V lost 7 bases and J lost 2 bases. Germline CDR1 MDHEN, CDR2 SYDVKM.

V is TRBV6-4 and J is TRBJ2-5; D ambiguous. V lost 6 bases to trimming and J lost 2 bases, with 16 bases between them. The CDR3 extends over 15 amino acids. Germline V gene data show CDR1 as MRHNA and CDR2 as SNTAGT. The CDR3 bases are TGTGCCAGCAGCCCCACGGGTCAGCCTCAAGAGACCCAGTACTTC. Translated: CASSPTGQPQETQYF.